The rows below give T cell receptor beta chains drawn from one sample of a study of response to subunit inactivated influenza vaccine. Using its own MiXCR run on the RT-PCR reads, TCRdb lists one record per CDR3 protein. This sample has 400,000 to 550,000 distinct CDR3 sequences, with roughly 23% found just once. The material sequenced was CD4+ T cells sorted from PBMCs, taken 5 days after vaccination. The receptor source for this set is a man aged 50-60 years who received an inactivated influenza vaccine. The CDR3 runs from the conserved cysteine through the conserved F or W. The order of the fields is J gene, D gene, clone size, V gene, CDR3 protein, CDR3 DNA. D genes are given only for firm matches. The size field is filled for only some rows; it gives once, few, many or a size class.

TRBJ1-5,NA,many,TRBV24-1,CATGYGGTPFQPQHF,TGTGCCACCGGATATGGCGGGACCCCCTTCCAGCCCCAGCATTTT
TRBJ2-3,NA,NA,TRBV12-3/TRBV12-4,CASSFGSSTDTQYF,TGTGCCAGCAGTTTTGGGTCTAGCACAGATACGCAGTATTTT
TRBJ2-2,TRBD2,NA,TRBV5-1,CASSLATPGTSGRPPGELFF,TGCGCCAGCAGCTTAGCAACCCCCGGGACTAGCGGGAGACCTCCGGGGGAGCTGTTTTTT
TRBJ2-5,NA,few,TRBV3-1,CASSWGRKETQYF,TGTGCCAGCAGCTGGGGGAGGAAAGAGACCCAGTACTTC
TRBJ2-1,NA,few,TRBV19,CASSVRNFNYNEQFF,TGTGCCAGTAGTGTGCGGAACTTCAACTACAATGAGCAGTTCTTC
TRBJ2-2,NA,few,TRBV5-1,CASSLEGRTGELFF,TGCGCCAGCAGCTTGGAGGGTCGGACCGGGGAGCTGTTTTTT
TRBJ1-2,NA,few,TRBV28,CASSFPSEPGTNYGYTF,TGTGCCAGCAGTTTCCCCTCGGAGCCGGGTACTAACTATGGCTACACCTTC
TRBJ2-1,NA,NA,TRBV7-2,CASSPGSYNGQFF,TGTGCCAGCAGCCCCGGGTCATACAATGGGCAGTTCTTC
TRBJ2-6,NA,NA,TRBV12-3/TRBV12-4,CASSLVRGRSSGANVLTF,TGTGCCAGCAGTTTAGTCAGGGGTAGGTCCTCTGGGGCCAACGTCCTGACTTTC
TRBJ2-7,NA,few,TRBV6-1,CASSEANHEQYF,TGTGCCAGCAGTGAAGCGAACCACGAGCAGTACTTC
TRBJ2-2,NA,few,TRBV14,CASSHLPGKGPGELFF,TGTGCCAGCAGCCATTTGCCAGGGAAAGGTCCCGGGGAGCTGTTTTTT
TRBJ2-2,TRBD1,NA,TRBV25-1,CASSPWDRPRELFF,TGTGCCAGCAGTCCTTGGGACAGACCAAGGGAGCTGTTTTTT
TRBJ2-7,NA,NA,TRBV20-1,CSAPGGSYEQYF,TGCAGTGCTCCAGGAGGTTCCTACGAGCAGTACTTC
TRBJ1-1,NA,few,TRBV29-1,CSAVMGWDTEAFF,TGCAGCGCCGTAATGGGGTGGGACACTGAAGCTTTCTTT
TRBJ1-2,NA,few,TRBV20-1,CSPNRGYGYTF,TGCAGTCCCAACCGGGGCTATGGCTACACCTTC
TRBJ2-3,TRBD1,few,TRBV6-5,CASSYSGQGGTDTQYF,TGTGCCAGCAGTTACTCGGGACAGGGAGGAACAGATACGCAGTATTTT
TRBJ2-1,NA,many,TRBV15,CATSRGRETAGEQFF,TGTGCCACCAGCAGAGGTCGAGAGACAGCGGGTGAGCAGTTCTTC
TRBJ2-6,NA,NA,TRBV18,CASASGVSGANVLTF,TGTGCCAGCGCATCAGGAGTCTCTGGGGCCAACGTCCTGACTTTC
TRBJ2-2,TRBD2,few,TRBV7-9,CASKISGGTDTGELFF,TGTGCCAGCAAAATCTCGGGGGGAACAGACACCGGGGAGCTGTTTTTT
TRBJ1-2,TRBD1,NA,TRBV10-2,CATLGQGLGYTF,TGCGCCACCCTGGGACAGGGCCTTGGCTACACCTTC
TRBJ2-2,TRBD2,few,TRBV7-9,CASRPPRRGVGELFF,TGTGCCAGCAGGCCCCCACGGCGGGGGGTCGGGGAGCTGTTTTTT
TRBJ2-3,TRBD2,NA,TRBV11-1,CASSSKVRLAEVQGTQYF,TGTGCCAGCAGCTCAAAGGTTCGACTAGCGGAGGTTCAGGGTACGCAGTATTTT
TRBJ2-1,NA,NA,TRBV5-1,CASSSSLSSYNEQFF,TGCGCCAGCAGCTCCAGCCTTAGCTCCTACAATGAGCAGTTCTTC
TRBJ2-1,TRBD1,few,TRBV20-1,CSARDPLDRQNEQFF,TGCAGTGCTAGAGATCCCCTGGACAGGCAGAATGAGCAGTTCTTC
TRBJ2-3,TRBD1,NA,TRBV18,CASSPNLQGVDTQYF,TGTGCCAGCTCACCGAACCTACAGGGGGTGGATACGCAGTATTTT
TRBJ2-1,NA,many,TRBV5-1,CASSLGAYNEQFF,TGTGCCAGCAGCTTAGGGGCCTACAATGAGCAGTTCTTC
TRBJ1-2,NA,many,TRBV18,CASSPPGGYGYTF,TGTGCCAGCTCACCTCCCGGGGGCTATGGCTACACCTTC
TRBJ2-3,TRBD2,few,TRBV5-1,CASSLTGGSTDTQYF,TGCGCCAGCAGCTTGACGGGGGGGAGCACAGATACGCAGTATTTT
TRBJ2-1,NA,few,TRBV29-1,CSVETTGTPGGEQFF,TGCAGCGTCGAAACGACTGGGACTCCAGGGGGTGAGCAGTTCTTC
TRBJ2-7,TRBD1,few,TRBV5-1,CASSSGQGKDEQYF,TGCGCCAGCAGCTCGGGACAGGGGAAGGACGAGCAGTACTTC
TRBJ2-1,TRBD2,few,TRBV9,CASSTGTSGGISYNEQFF,TGTGCCAGCAGCACAGGGACTAGCGGGGGCATCTCCTACAATGAGCAGTTCTTC
TRBJ1-1,NA,NA,TRBV7-6,CASSLEPESDTEAFF,TGTGCCAGCAGCTTAGAACCGGAGTCGGACACTGAAGCTTTCTTT
TRBJ2-3,NA,few,TRBV20-1,CSARRSGGSADTQYF,TGCAGTGCTAGAAGGTCAGGGGGGAGCGCAGATACGCAGTATTTT
TRBJ1-1,NA,NA,TRBV7-2,CASSSQQGMNTEAFF,TGTGCCAGCAGCTCCCAACAGGGTATGAACACTGAAGCTTTCTTT
TRBJ2-3,NA,NA,TRBV9,CASSVSAHITDTQYF,TGTGCCAGCAGCGTTTCCGCGCACATCACAGATACGCAGTATTTT
TRBJ2-5,TRBD1,NA,TRBV5-1,CASSRQQDRQETQYF,TGCGCCAGCAGCCGGCAACAGGACAGGCAAGAGACCCAGTACTTC
TRBJ2-3,TRBD2,NA,TRBV5-1,CASSFSGRQDTQYF,TGCGCCAGCAGCTTTAGCGGGAGGCAAGATACGCAGTATTTT
TRBJ1-1,TRBD1,NA,TRBV7-9,CASSLQGPLNTEAFF,TGTGCCAGCAGCCTACAGGGGCCTTTGAACACTGAAGCTTTCTTT
TRBJ2-3,TRBD2,few,TRBV7-3,CASSLTYSGRGTDTQYF,TGTGCCAGCAGCTTAACGTACAGCGGGAGAGGCACAGATACGCAGTATTTT
TRBJ2-1,NA,few,TRBV6-1,CASSGERLPRMFF,TGTGCCAGCAGTGGGGAGCGGCTGCCCCGCATGTTCTTC
TRBJ2-7,NA,few,TRBV20-1,CSARGIRGMYEQYF,TGCAGTGCCCGGGGGATCCGGGGTATGTACGAGCAGTACTTC
TRBJ2-7,TRBD2,few,TRBV4-2,CASSHERGGIF,TGTGCCAGCAGCCACGAACGGGGGGGAATCTTC
TRBJ1-1,TRBD1,few,TRBV12-3/TRBV12-4,CASSPLTGGATEAFF,TGTGCCAGCAGTCCCCTGACAGGGGGCGCGACTGAAGCTTTCTTT
TRBJ1-4,NA,NA,TRBV28,CASSFSGAVANEKLFF,TGTGCCAGCAGTTTTAGTGGGGCCGTGGCTAATGAAAAACTGTTTTTT
TRBJ2-1,TRBD1,NA,TRBV11-1,CASSPTPTGTGGRNEQFF,TGTGCCAGCAGCCCTACACCAACCGGGACAGGGGGAAGGAATGAGCAGTTCTTC